These 28 T cell receptor beta chains came from one sample sequenced in a study of T cell responses to AZD1222 COVID-19 vaccine. Profiled with immunoSEQ multiplex PCR; TCRdb holds only in-frame clones, not every one. The sample consists of 130,000 to 150,000 clones, about 87% of them appearing once. This specimen consisted of peripheral blood, obtained on day 0 of AZD1222 vaccination. The receptors shown here come from an adult in good health.

This clone was counted once. This chain uses TRBV18 with TRBJ2-5; 8 bases are shared with TRBD2. The length of the CDR3 is 15 residues. With V trimmed by 3 bases and J by 5 bases, 8 bases remained unmatched. Germline V CDR1 and CDR2: KGHSH, LQKENI. The CDR3 DNA reads as TGTGCCAGCTCACCTCCCGGGAGGGCAAGGGAGACCCAGTACTTC. Amino acids: CASSPPGRARETQYF.

The chain links TRBV28 to TRBJ1-1, with 7 bases identical to TRBD1. Germline V gene lookup returns CDR1 MDHEN and CDR2 SYDVKM. V lost 8 bases and J lost 3; bases outside the gene matches: 3. The CDR3 is 12 amino acids. The CDR3 bases are TGTGCCAGCGGAACAGGGGACACTGAAGCTTTCTTT. It yields the protein CASGTGDTEAFF.

This rearrangement joins TRBV3-1 (or the pseudogene TRBV3-2) to TRBJ2-1; D not certain. CDR3 length: 16 amino acids. Trimming removed 4 bases at V and 7 bases at J, with 20 bases between. CDR1 and CDR2 from the germline V gene are LGHDT and YNNKEL (reference sequence). The CDR3 reads CASSPRAPRAGNEQFF. The CDR3 region has the DNA TGTGCCAGCAGCCCACGAGCCCCACGAGCCGGGAATGAGCAGTTCTTC.

This clone was detected once. The gene calls are TRBV19 and TRBJ2-7, with a weak D call TRBD2 (5 bases). The germline V and J ends were trimmed by 0 bases and 4 bases, with 13 bases remaining between them. The CDR3 covers 15 residues. The germline CDR1 and CDR2 sequences are LNHDA and SQIVND (reference sequence). The CDR3 is CASSIDGGFPYEQYF. The CDR3 nucleotides read TGTGCCAGTAGTATAGACGGAGGTTTCCCGTACGAGCAGTACTTC.

The rearrangement links TRBV21-1 to TRBJ2-2; the table names TRBD1, a call not compared with the DNA. TRBV21-1 is designated a pseudogene. The CDR3 sequence is 15 residues long. CDR3 coding DNA: TGTGCCAGCAGCATTCACCCAGGGGGGACCGGGGAGCTGTTTTTT. Translated, it gives CASSIHPGGTGELFF.

The sample holds a few counts of this clone. The chain combines TRBV6-2 or TRBV6-3 with TRBJ2-1, with D tentatively TRBD1 (5 bases). The V end lost 6 bases, the J end lost 6 bases, and 24 bases lay between the germline ends. The CDR3 runs to 17 residues. Per the germline V gene, CDR1 is MNHEY and CDR2 is SVGEGT. The CDR3 coding sequence is TGTGCCAGCAGCCCCTATTACCGGACATTCCAGAGCAATGAGCAGTTCTTC. This codes for CASSPYYRTFQSNEQFF.

CDR3 bases: TGTGCCAGCAGTCCGCCGGGGGGGCCAGATACGCAGTATTTT. It codes for CASSPPGGPDTQYF. The rearrangement joins TRBV6-5 to TRBJ2-3, with 8 nucleotides matching TRBD2. Trimming cost V 5 bases and J 4 bases; bases outside gene matches: 5. Looked up from germline, CDR1 is MNHEY and CDR2 is SVGAGI. CDR3 size: 14 residues.

V usage is TRBV5-4 and J usage is TRBJ2-7, with D tentatively TRBD1 (6 bases). V shed 0 bases and J shed 7 bases, with 14 bases lying between them. The CDR3 extends over 14 amino acids. Germline loops: CDR1 SGHNT, CDR2 YYREEE (reference sequence). CDR3 sequence (DNA): TGTGCCAGCAGCTTGGCAGGGGTCCCACGTGAGCAGTACTTC. It encodes CASSLAGVPREQYF.

This clone was seen a few times. The chain joins TRBV7-9 to TRBJ1-3; D gene ambiguous. With 1 base removed from V and 2 bases from J, the gap between germline ends came to 12 bases. CDR1 and CDR2 (germline): SEHNR, FQNEAQ (reference sequence). The CDR3 has 16 residues. CDR3: CASSLGGNSAGNTIYF. The DNA of the CDR3 is TGTGCCAGCAGCTTAGGAGGGAATTCGGCTGGAAACACCATATATTTT.

This chain links TRBV6-5 with TRBJ2-7; D is uncertain. The CDR3 has 14 residues. With 8 bases removed from V and 0 bases from J, the gap between germline ends came to 14 bases. Looked up from germline, CDR1 is MNHEY and CDR2 is SVGAGI. CDR3 loop: CASARSTLSYEQYF. The CDR3 nucleotides read TGTGCCAGCGCGAGATCTACCCTCTCCTACGAGCAGTACTTC.

The chain recombines TRBV10-3 with TRBJ1-3, with a tentative D call TRBD1 (5 bases). Between the trimmed V and J ends, which lost 2 bases and 0 bases, there was a span of 11 bases. Per the germline V gene, CDR1 is ENHRY and CDR2 is SYGVKD. The CDR3 loop spans 16 amino acids. As DNA, the CDR3 is TGTGCCATCAGTGAGAGGGGCACCAGCTCTGGAAACACCATATATTTT. Protein sequence: CAISERGTSSGNTIYF.

V gene TRBV5-1 combines with J gene TRBJ1-2, with D perhaps TRBD1 (5 bases). The CDR3 consists of 19 residues. V gave up 0 bases and J gave up 7 bases, with 28 bases separating them. CDR1 is SGHRS and CDR2 is YFSETQ in the germline V gene. The CDR3 is CASSLVVGTGSHSRGGYTF. In DNA, the CDR3 is TGCGCCAGCAGCTTGGTGGTAGGGACCGGTTCTCACTCAAGGGGTGGCTACACCTTC.

This clone was counted between two and nine times. CDR3 region: CASSSRGRYTEAFF. The CDR3, as DNA: TGTGCCAGTAGTAGCAGGGGGCGGTACACTGAAGCTTTCTTT. J is TRBJ1-1 and V is TRBV19; 8 bases line up with TRBD1. CDR1 LNHDA and CDR2 SQIVND come from the germline V gene (reference sequence). The CDR3 has 14 amino acids. V shed 4 bases, J shed 3 bases, and the junction held 4 bases outside the gene matches. The whole variable domain, filled in from reference TRBV19 and TRBJ1-1, reads DGGITQSPKYLFRKEGQNVTLSCEQNLNHDAMYWYRQDPGQGLRLIYYSQIVNDFQKGDIAEGYSVSREKKESFPLTVTSAQKNPTAFYLCASSSRGRYTEAFFGQGTRLTVV.

The chain joins TRBV3-1 (or the pseudogene TRBV3-2) to TRBJ1-2, with 9 bases aligning to TRBD1. The CDR3 is 13 residues long. Germline V CDR1 and CDR2: LGHDT, YNNKEL (reference sequence). Unmatched junction bases numbered 4, after V lost 5 bases and J lost 6 bases. Written as DNA, the CDR3 is TGTGCCAGCAGCTTGGGACAGGGACATGGCTACACCTTC. Its translation: CASSLGQGHGYTF.

V and J are TRBV5-6 and TRBJ1-2, with unresolved D. CDR1 is SGHDT, CDR2 YYEEEE, per germline. The CDR3 spans 15 residues. Trimming stripped 2 bases from V and 5 bases from J, with 16 bases between. The CDR3 spells CASSFNQIITYGYTF. The CDR3 coding sequence is TGTGCCAGCAGCTTTAACCAGATTATTACGTATGGCTACACCTTC.

The sample holds a few counts of this clone. V usage is TRBV7-9 and J usage is TRBJ1-6; D ambiguous. Trimming cost V 0 bases and J 5 bases, with 5 bases left between them. This CDR3 is 14 amino acids long. Germline lookup yields CDR1 SEHNR and CDR2 FQNEAQ (reference sequence). As DNA, the CDR3 is TGTGCCAGCAGCTTAGCACCGAATAATTCACCCCTCCACTTT. Its protein is CASSLAPNNSPLHF.

The V gene is TRBV4-1, the J gene TRBJ1-6; 9 bases map to TRBD1. Germline V gene sequence: CDR1 MGHRA, CDR2 YSYEKL. The V segment lost 5 bases and the J segment 4 bases; nucleotides outside the gene matches: 12. The CDR3 totals 18 residues. Here the CDR3 DNA reads TGCGCCAGCAGCGCTCCTCGGGGACAGGGAAATTATAATTCACCCCTCCACTTT. Its protein product is CASSAPRGQGNYNSPLHF.

In this sample, this clone turned up a few times. The CDR3 sequence: CASSLLPGSTNEKLFF. The DNA for the CDR3 is TGTGCCAGCAGTCTGCTTCCCGGGTCGACTAATGAAAAACTGTTTTTT. This sequence joins TRBV27 and TRBJ1-4; no clear D. Trimming removed 5 bases from V and 2 bases from J, with 15 bases in between. The CDR3 loop spans 16 amino acids. In germline, CDR1 is MNHEY, CDR2 SMNVEV (reference sequence).

The chain combines TRBV9 with TRBJ1-4; a weak D match, TRBD1 (5 bases). This CDR3 region has 17 residues. Trimming left V 4 bases short and J 4 bases short, with 20 bases between. Germline V gives CDR1 SGDLS, CDR2 YYNGEE. The CDR3 protein is CASSNRAAGGLNEKLFF. The CDR3 DNA sequence: TGTGCCAGCAGCAACCGGGCCGCTGGGGGTCTTAATGAAAAACTGTTTTTT.

This clone was seen only a few times. The CDR3 nucleotides read TGTGCCAGCAGTTTCACAGGGGGCACCTTCACGGTGGCCCAGCATTTT. Encoded protein: CASSFTGGTFTVAQHF. This chain uses TRBV28 with TRBJ1-5, with TRBD1 matching 9 bases. This CDR3 has 16 amino acids. V lost 3 bases to trimming and J lost 11 bases; unmatched junction nucleotides: 14. CDR1 is MDHEN, CDR2 SYDVKM, per germline.

This chain uses TRBV9 with TRBJ2-3; 9 bases match TRBD2. Germline V gene data show CDR1 as SGDLS and CDR2 as YYNGEE. CDR3 length: 16 residues. V was pared by 0 bases and J by 6 bases, with 8 bases of the junction left unmatched. The CDR3 protein is CASSVGGSGGSDTQYF. The CDR3 DNA reads as TGTGCCAGCAGCGTAGGAGGTAGCGGGGGATCTGATACGCAGTATTTT.

In this sample, this clone turned up a few times. In DNA form, the CDR3 reads TGTGCCAGCTCACCTCCCGGGGGGAGAGGGAACACTGAAGCTTTCTTT. It is translated as CASSPPGGRGNTEAFF. V usage is TRBV18 and J usage is TRBJ1-1; tentatively, D is TRBD1 (5 bases). Trimming took 3 bases from V and 1 from J, leaving 15 bases between them. Germline CDR1 reads KGHSH; CDR2 reads LQKENI. The CDR3 sequence is 16 residues long.

J is TRBJ2-6 and V is TRBV21-1. TRBV21-1 is a listed pseudogene. The length of the CDR3 is 16 residues. DNA for the CDR3: TGTGCCAGCAGCGCAAGGGGGGATCCTGGGGCCAACGTCCTGACTTTC. Translation gives CASSARGDPGANVLTF.

This clone is a singleton in its sample. The chain employs TRBV5-1 and TRBJ1-1, with 12 bases fitting TRBD1. Germline-derived CDR1 and CDR2 are SGHRS and YFSETQ. The CDR3 contains 15 residues. J lost 1 base, V lost 4 bases, and 2 bases had no gene match. The CDR3 sequence is CASSRGQGANTEAFF. CDR3 DNA sequence: TGCGCCAGCAGCCGGGGACAGGGGGCGAACACTGAAGCTTTCTTT. Together with reference TRBV5-1 and TRBJ1-1, the CDR3 gives the full variable domain: KAGVTQTPRYLIKTRGQQVTLSCSPISGHRSVSWYQQTPGQGLQFLFEYFSETQRNKGNFPGRFSGRQFSNSRSEMNVSTLELGDSALYLCASSRGQGANTEAFFGQGTRLTVV.

The chain is built from TRBV30 and TRBJ1-1, with 7 bases lining up with TRBD1. J was trimmed by 1 base and V by 7 bases; bases with no gene match: 6. The CDR3 has 13 residues. Germline lookup yields CDR1 GTSNPN and CDR2 SVGIG (reference sequence). CDR3 in amino acids: CASRGAENTEAFF. In nucleotides, the CDR3 is TGTGCCTCCAGGGGGGCGGAGAACACTGAAGCTTTCTTT.

The sample holds a few counts of this clone. Other DNA sequences from this sample encode an identical CDR3 as well. The chain couples TRBV9 to TRBJ2-1, with 7 bases matching TRBD1. Trimming cost V 2 bases and J 0 bases; bases outside gene matches: 2. CDR3 length equals 15 residues. The V gene's germline CDR1 is SGDLS and CDR2 YYNGEE. The CDR3 sequence is CASSVRDSSYNEQFF. DNA of the CDR3: TGTGCCAGCAGCGTCCGGGACAGCTCCTACAATGAGCAGTTCTTC.

CDR3 amino acids: CASSLTQGARFMNTEAFF. The CDR3 DNA sequence: TGTGCCAGCAGCCTAACTCAGGGGGCGAGATTCATGAACACTGAAGCTTTCTTT. This chain joins TRBV3-1 (or the pseudogene TRBV3-2) and TRBJ1-1, with 8 nucleotides matching TRBD1. CDR3 length: 18 residues. V lost 4 bases and J lost 0; bases outside the gene matches: 13. The V gene's germline CDR1 is LGHDT and CDR2 YNNKEL (reference sequence).

The rearrangement links TRBV16 to TRBJ1-5; D possibly corresponds to TRBD1 (6 bases). Germline values: CDR1 KGHSY, CDR2 FQNENV. Trimming stripped 2 bases from V and 5 bases from J, with 10 bases between. The CDR3 has 14 residues. This chain's CDR3 is CASSQEQGYQPQHF. CDR3 DNA: TGTGCCAGCAGCCAAGAACAGGGATATCAGCCCCAGCATTTT.